The text below deals with one T cell receptor (beta chain). This entry comes from a study of shared T cell receptors in the human thymus. Profiled with immunoSEQ multiplex PCR; TCRdb holds only in-frame clones, not every one. The table lists about 380,000 clones, roughly 94% of them singletons. Germline V gene lookup returns CDR1 MNHEY and CDR2 SVGAGI. Trimming pared 5 bases from V and 0 bases from J, leaving 7 bases between. The CDR3 covers 14 residues. This receptor was identified in a human donor. The sample consisted of thymocytes. The chain links TRBV6-5 to TRBJ2-2; D is possibly TRBD2 (6 bases). The CDR3 bases are TGTGCCAGCAGTACGGGGGCGAACACCGGGGAGCTGTTTTTT. Protein: CASSTGANTGELFF.